This T cell receptor beta chain was found in a study of OX40 agonist ivuxolimab in advanced cancers. Only in-frame clones appear in the TCRdb table, and some are missing; sequencing was by immunoSEQ multiplex PCR. The sample has 65,000 to 90,000 clones, about 94% seen once. Germline lookup yields CDR1 LGHNA and CDR2 YSLEER. CDR3 size: 13 residues. V shed 4 bases and J shed 6 bases, with 11 bases lying between them. The sequencing here drew on CD4+ or CD8+ T cells sorted from blood, taken in a trial of the OX40 agonist ivuxolimab. This TCR was sampled from an adult with an advanced solid tumor such as melanoma, head and neck, liver or kidney cancer. The chain couples TRBV4-3 to TRBJ2-3; D is undetermined. The CDR3 is CASSPGRPDTQYF. Written as DNA, the CDR3 is TGCGCCAGCAGCCCCGGCAGGCCCGATACGCAGTATTTT.